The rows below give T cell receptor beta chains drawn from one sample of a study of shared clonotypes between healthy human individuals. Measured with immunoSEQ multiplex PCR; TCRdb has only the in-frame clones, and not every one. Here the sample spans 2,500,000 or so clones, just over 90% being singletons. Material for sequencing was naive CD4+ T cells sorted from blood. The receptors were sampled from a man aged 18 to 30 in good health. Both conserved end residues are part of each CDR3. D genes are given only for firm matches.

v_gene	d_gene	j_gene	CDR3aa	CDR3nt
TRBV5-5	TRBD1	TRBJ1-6	CASSPRTGDNSPLHF	TGTGCCAGCAGCCCTCGGACAGGGGATAATTCACCCCTCCACTTT
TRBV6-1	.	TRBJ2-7	CASSDLARGPFKDF	TGTGCCAGCAGTGACCTGGCGCGGGGGCCTTTTAAGGACTTC
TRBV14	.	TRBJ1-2	CASSQDPGAFAYGYTF	TGTGCCAGCAGCCAGGACCCGGGTGCCTTCGCCTATGGCTACACCTTC
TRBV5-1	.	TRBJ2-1	CASRTAGGAMVF	TGCGCCAGCAGAACCGCAGGTGGAGCAATGGTCTTC
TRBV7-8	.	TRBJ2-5	CASSLKGDIMSQETQYF	TGTGCCAGCAGCTTAAAAGGGGACATTATGAGCCAAGAGACCCAGTACTTC
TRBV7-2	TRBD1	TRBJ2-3	CASSKTGNTDTQYF	TGTGCCAGCAGCAAGACAGGGAACACAGATACGCAGTATTTT
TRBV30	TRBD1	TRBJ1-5	CAWGKPGQGGQPQHF	TGTGCCTGGGGGAAACCGGGACAGGGGGGTCAGCCCCAGCATTTT
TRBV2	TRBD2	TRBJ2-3	CASKGLALRTDTQYF	TGTGCCAGCAAGGGACTAGCGTTACGCACAGATACGCAGTATTTT
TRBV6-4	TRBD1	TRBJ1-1	CASSDSQTGVGVRTEAFF	TGTGCCAGCAGTGACTCCCAGACAGGGGTAGGTGTAAGGACTGAAGCTTTCTTT
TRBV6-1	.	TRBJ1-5	CASREVRGSNQPQHF	TGTGCCAGCAGGGAGGTAAGGGGTAGCAATCAGCCCCAGCATTTT
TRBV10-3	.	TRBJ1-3	CAISEGGGNTIYF	TGTGCCATCAGTGAGGGTGGTGGAAACACCATATATTTT
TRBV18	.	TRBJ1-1	CASSRAQEAFF	TGTGCCAGCTCCCGAGCCCAAGAAGCTTTCTTT
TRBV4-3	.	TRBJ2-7	CASSQEGGAVAESGEQYF	TGCGCCAGCAGCCAAGAGGGGGGGGCGGTTGCGGAATCGGGCGAGCAGTACTTC
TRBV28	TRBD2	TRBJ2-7	CASSPPVVAGFEQYF	TGTGCCAGCAGTCCCCCCGTAGTAGCGGGGTTCGAGCAGTACTTC
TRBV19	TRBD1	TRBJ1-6	CASPPGTGIGYNSPLHF	TGTGCCAGTCCACCAGGGACAGGGATAGGGTATAATTCACCCCTCCACTTT
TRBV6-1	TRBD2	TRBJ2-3	CASSDLRGEGDTQYF	TGTGCCAGCAGTGATTTGCGGGGGGAGGGAGATACGCAGTATTTT
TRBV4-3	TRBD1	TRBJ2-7	CASSQGRGLYEQYF	TGCGCCAGCAGCCAAGGCAGGGGGCTGTACGAGCAGTACTTC
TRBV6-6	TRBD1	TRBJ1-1	CASTPDRAIEAFF	TGTGCCAGCACCCCGGACAGGGCGATTGAAGCTTTCTTT
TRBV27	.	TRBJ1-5	CASLPAAAYSNQPQHF	TGTGCCAGCCTCCCGGCGGCAGCCTATAGCAATCAGCCCCAGCATTTT
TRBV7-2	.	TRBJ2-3	CASRGDTDTQYF	TGTGCCAGCAGGGGGGACACAGATACGCAGTATTTT